The present TCR beta chain was sequenced within a study of blood T cell repertoires in COVID-19. Study details: Both acute and convalescent COVID-19 samples were obtained from the United States, Italy and Spain. Sources were T cells, B-cell-depleted T cells, or PBMCs; the material itself was cDNA or gDNA.

As originally analysed: Amplification of reference gene primers was used by the study to estimate nucleated cell counts. Sequencing used immunoSEQ multiplex PCR; TCRdb keeps in-frame clones, though not all of them. V, J and clone size were drawn from that table, and D and trimming were deduced from the DNA. The sample has about 120,000 clones, over 65% seen once. Trimming took off 3 bases at V and 8 bases at J, with 13 bases between the two ends. The CDR3 consists of 13 residues. Germline CDR1 and CDR2: MNHEY and SMNVEV (reference sequence). The receptor comes from a human donor with acute or convalescent COVID-19. The donor label of this sample is uncertain. Sequencing used peripheral blood. The chain combines TRBV27 with TRBJ1-2; D may be TRBD1 (5 bases). This CDR3 reads CASSFSGVNGYTF. Here the CDR3 DNA reads TGTGCCAGCAGTTTTTCGGGGGTAAACGGCTACACCTTC.